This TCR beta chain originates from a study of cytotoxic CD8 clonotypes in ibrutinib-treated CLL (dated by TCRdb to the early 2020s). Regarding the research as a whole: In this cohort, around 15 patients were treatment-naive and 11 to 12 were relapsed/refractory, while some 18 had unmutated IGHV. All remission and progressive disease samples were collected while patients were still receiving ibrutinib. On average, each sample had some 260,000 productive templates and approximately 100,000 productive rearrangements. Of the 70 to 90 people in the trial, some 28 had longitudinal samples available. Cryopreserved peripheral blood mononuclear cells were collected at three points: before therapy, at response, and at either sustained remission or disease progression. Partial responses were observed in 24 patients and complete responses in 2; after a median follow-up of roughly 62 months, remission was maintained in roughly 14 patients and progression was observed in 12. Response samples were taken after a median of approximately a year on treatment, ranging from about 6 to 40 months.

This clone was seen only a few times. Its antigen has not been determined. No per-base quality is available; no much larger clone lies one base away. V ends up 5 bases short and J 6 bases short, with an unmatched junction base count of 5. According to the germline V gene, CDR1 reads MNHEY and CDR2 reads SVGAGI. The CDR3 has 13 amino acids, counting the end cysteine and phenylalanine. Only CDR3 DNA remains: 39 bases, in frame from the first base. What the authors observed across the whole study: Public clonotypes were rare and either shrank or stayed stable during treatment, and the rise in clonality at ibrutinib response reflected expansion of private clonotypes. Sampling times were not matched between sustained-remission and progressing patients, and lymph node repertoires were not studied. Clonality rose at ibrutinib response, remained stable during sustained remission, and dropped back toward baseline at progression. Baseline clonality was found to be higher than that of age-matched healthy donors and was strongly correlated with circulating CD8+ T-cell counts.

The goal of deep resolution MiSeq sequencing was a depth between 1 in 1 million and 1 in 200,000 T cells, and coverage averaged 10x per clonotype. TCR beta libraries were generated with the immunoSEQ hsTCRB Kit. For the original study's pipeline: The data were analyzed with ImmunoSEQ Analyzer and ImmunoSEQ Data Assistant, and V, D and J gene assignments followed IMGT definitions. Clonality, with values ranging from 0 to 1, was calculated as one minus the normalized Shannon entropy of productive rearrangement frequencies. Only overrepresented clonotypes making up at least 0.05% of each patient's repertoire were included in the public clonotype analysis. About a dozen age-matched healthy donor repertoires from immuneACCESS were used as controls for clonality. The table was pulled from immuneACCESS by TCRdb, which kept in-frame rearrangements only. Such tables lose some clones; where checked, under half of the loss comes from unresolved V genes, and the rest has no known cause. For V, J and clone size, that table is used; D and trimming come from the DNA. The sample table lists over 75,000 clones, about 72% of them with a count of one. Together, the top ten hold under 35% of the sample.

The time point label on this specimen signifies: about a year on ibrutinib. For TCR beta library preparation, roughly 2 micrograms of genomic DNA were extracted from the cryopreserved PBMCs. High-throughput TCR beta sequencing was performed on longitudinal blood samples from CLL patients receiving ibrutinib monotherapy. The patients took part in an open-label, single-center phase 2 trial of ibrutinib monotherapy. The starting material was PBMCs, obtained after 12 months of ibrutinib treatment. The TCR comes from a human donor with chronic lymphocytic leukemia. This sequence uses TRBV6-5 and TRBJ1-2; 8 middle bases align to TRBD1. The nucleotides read TGTGCCAGCAGTACTCAACAGGGGGATGGCTACACCTTC. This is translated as CASSTQQGDGYTF.